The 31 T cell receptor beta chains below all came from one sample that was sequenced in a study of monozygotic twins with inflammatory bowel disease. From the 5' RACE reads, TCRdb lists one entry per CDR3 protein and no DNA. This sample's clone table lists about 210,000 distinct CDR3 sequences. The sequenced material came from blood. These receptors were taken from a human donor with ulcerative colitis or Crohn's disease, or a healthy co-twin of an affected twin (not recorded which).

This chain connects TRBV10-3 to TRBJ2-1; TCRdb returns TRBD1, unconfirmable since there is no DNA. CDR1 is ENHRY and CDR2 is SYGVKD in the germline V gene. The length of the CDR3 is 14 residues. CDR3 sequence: CAIKPQGARNEQFF.

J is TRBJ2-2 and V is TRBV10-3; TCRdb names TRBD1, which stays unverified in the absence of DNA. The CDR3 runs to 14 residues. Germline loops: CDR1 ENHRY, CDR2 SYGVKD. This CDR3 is CAISGGDILQELFF.

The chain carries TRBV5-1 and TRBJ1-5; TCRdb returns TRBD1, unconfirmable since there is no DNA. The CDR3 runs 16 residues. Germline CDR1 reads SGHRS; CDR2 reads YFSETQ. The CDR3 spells CASSLQGYHSNQPQHF.

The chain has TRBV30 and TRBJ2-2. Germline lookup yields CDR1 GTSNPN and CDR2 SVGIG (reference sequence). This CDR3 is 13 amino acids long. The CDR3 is CAWSRPNTGELFF. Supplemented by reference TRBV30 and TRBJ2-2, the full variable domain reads SQTIHQWPATLVQPVGSPLSLECTVEGTSNPNLYWYRQAAGRGLQLLFYSVGIGQISSEVPQNLSASRPQDRQFILSSKKLLLSDSGFYLCAWSRPNTGELFFGEGSRLTVL.

The chain's CDR3 is CSDRTGDGYTF. The rearrangement links TRBV29-1 to TRBJ1-2; TCRdb designates TRBD1, a call that cannot be tested without DNA. This CDR3 contains 11 residues. Germline V gene data show CDR1 as SQVTM and CDR2 as ANQGSEA.

The CDR3 region is CASSSYGQGLDEQYF. The chain carries TRBV7-2 and TRBJ2-7; TCRdb returns TRBD1, unconfirmable since there is no DNA. Germline V gene data show CDR1 as SGHTA and CDR2 as FQGNSA. The length of the CDR3 is 15 residues.

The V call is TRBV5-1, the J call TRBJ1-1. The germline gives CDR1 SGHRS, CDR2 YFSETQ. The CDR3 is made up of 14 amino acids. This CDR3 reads CASSVAGWDTEAFF. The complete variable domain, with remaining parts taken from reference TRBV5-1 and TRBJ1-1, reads KAGVTQTPRYLIKTRGQQVTLSCSPISGHRSVSWYQQTPGQGLQFLFEYFSETQRNKGNFPGRFSGRQFSNSRSEMNVSTLELGDSALYLCASSVAGWDTEAFFGQGTRLTVV.

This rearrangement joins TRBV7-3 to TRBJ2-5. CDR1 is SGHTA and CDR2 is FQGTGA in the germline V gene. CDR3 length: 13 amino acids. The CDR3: CASSLDGVGTQYF. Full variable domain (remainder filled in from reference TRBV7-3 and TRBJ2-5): GAGVSQTPSNKVTEKGKYVELRCDPISGHTALYWYRQSLGQGPEFLIYFQGTGAADDSGLPNDRFFAVRPEGSVSTLKIQRTERGDSAVYLCASSLDGVGTQYFGPGTRLLVL.

The CDR3 region is CASHSGGGYNEQFF. The chain employs TRBV25-1 and TRBJ2-1; the TCRdb D gene call, TRBD2, has no DNA to confirm it. The CDR3 loop spans 14 amino acids. Per the germline V gene, CDR1 is MGHDK and CDR2 is SYGVNS.

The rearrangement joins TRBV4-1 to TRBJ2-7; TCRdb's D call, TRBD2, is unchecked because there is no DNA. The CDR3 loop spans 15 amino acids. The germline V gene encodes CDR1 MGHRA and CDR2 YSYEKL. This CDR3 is CASSQPTSGAAEQYF.

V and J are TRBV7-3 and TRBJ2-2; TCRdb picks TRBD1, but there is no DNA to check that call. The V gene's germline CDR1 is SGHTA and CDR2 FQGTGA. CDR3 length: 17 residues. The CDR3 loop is CASSFSRGQGGTGELFF.

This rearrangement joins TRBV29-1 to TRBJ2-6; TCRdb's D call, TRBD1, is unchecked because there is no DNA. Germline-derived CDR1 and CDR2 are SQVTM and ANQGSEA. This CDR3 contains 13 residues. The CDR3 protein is CSDQTGWANVLTF.

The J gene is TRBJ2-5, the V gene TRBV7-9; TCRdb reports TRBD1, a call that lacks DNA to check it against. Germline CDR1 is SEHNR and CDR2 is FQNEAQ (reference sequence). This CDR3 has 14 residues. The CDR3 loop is CASSLTQGKETQYF. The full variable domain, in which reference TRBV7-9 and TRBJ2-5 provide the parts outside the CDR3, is DTGVSQNPRHKITKRGQNVTFRCDPISEHNRLYWYRQTLGQGPEFLTYFQNEAQLEKSRLLSDRFSAERPKGSFSTLEIQRTEQGDSAMYLCASSLTQGKETQYFGPGTRLLVL.

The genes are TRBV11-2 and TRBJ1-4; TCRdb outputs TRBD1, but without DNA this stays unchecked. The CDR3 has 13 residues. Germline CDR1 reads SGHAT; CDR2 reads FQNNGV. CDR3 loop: CASRRGGVEKLFF.

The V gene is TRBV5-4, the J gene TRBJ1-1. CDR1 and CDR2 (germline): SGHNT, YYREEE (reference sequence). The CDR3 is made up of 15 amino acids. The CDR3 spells CASSLVGPVNTEAFF.

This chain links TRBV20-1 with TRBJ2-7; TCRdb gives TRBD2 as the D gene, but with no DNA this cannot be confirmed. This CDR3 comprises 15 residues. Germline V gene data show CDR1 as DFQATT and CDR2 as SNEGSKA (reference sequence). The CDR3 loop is CSAPRGGPSSYEQYF.

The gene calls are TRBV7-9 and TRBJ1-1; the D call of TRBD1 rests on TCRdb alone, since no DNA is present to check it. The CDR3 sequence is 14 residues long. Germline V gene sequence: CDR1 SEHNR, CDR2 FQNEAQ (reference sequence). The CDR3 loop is CASSLAGIRTEAFF.

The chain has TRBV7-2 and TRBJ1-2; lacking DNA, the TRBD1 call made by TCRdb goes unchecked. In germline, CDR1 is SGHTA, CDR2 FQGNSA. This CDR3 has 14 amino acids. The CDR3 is CASNLNTGNYGYTF.

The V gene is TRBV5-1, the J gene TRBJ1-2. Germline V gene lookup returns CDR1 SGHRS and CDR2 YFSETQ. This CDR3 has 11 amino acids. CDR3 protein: CASSLDMGYTF.

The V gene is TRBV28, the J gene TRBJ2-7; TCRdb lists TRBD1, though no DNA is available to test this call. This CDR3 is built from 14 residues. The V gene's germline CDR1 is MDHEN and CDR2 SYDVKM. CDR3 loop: CASRPPDRWYEQYF. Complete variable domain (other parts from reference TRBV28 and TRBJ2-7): DVKVTQSSRYLVKRTGEKVFLECVQDMDHENMFWYRQDPGLGLRLIYFSYDVKMKEKGDIPEGYSVSREKKERFSLILESASTNQTSMYLCASRPPDRWYEQYFGPGTRLTVT.

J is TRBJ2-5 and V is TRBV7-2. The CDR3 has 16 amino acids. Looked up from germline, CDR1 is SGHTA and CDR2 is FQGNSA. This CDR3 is CASSLAGSLSQETQYF.

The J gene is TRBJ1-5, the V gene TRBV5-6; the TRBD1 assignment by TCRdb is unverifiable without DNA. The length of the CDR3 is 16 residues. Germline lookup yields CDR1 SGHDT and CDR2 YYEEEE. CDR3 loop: CASSSQGERSNQPQHF.

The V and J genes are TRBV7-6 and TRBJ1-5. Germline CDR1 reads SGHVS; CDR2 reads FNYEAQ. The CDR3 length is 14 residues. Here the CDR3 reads CASSLVGLDQPQHF.

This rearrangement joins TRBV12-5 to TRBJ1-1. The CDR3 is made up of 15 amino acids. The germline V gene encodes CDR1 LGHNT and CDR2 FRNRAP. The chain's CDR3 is CASGWDGVTNTEAFF.

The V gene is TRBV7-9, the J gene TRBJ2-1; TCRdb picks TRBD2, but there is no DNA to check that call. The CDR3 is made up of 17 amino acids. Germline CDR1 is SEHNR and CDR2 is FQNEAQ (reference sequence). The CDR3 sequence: CASGLLAGGSSYNEQFF.

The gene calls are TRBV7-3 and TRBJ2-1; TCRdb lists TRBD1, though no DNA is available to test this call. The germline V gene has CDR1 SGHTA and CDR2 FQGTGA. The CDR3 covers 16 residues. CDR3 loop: CASSLGERGPYNEQFF.

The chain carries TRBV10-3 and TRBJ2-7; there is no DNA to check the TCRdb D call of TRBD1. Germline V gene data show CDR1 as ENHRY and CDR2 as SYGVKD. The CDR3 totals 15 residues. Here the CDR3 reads CAISGSGTATYEQYF.

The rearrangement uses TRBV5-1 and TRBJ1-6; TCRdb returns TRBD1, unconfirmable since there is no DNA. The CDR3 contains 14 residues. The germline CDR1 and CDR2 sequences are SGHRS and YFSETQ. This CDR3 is CASSLEGQNSPLHF.

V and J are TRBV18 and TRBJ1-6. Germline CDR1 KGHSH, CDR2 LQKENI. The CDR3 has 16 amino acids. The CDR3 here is CASRALIGQDNSPLHF. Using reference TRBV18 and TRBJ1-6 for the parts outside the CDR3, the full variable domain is NAGVMQNPRHLVRRRGQEARLRCSPMKGHSHVYWYRQLPEEGLKFMVYLQKENIIDESGMPKERFSAEFPKEGPSILRIQQVVRGDSAAYFCASRALIGQDNSPLHFGNGTRLTVT.

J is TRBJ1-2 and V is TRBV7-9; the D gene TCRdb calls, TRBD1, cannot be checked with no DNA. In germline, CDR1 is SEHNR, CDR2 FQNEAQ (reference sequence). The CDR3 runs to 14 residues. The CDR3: CASSLGEGARGYTF.

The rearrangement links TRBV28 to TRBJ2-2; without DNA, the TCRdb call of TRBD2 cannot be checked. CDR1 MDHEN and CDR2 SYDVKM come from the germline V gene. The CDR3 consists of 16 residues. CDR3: CASSLTSGMNTGELFF.